What follows is one T cell receptor beta chain and its context. The antigen it recognizes is unknown. No clone much larger than this one lies a single base away; base qualities are absent. This record belongs to a study of T cell repertoires in cytomegalovirus infection (dated by TCRdb to the late 2010s). Background on the whole study: Because public TCR beta signatures pointed to carriage of CMV infection together with the matching HLA type, the HLA type of each donor mattered for the analysis. The paper's findings and limits, for the study overall: In the ex vivo response, HLA-C-restricted CMV-specific TCR beta clonotypes were dominant, and in two of eight donors the single most frequent clonotype came from this HLA-C-restricted group. In both this cohort and an independent roughly 360-donor cohort, the cumulative frequency of public TCR beta family members distinguished carriers of CMV infection plus the relevant HLA type.

The CDR1 and CDR2 encoded by the germline V gene (reference sequence) are DFQATT and SNEGSKA. The V end gives up 4 bases and the J end 3 bases, leaving 5 bases in the junction not matched to a gene. The CDR3 holds 13 amino acids from the cysteine to the phenylalanine. Of all the DNA, just the CDR3 is kept, 39 bases in frame from base 1. Reads for this sample came from an Illumina HiSeq 1500. The public reads were reanalyzed by TCRdb: fastp trimming at Q25, MiXCR alignment, in-frame beta chains only. Each CDR3 protein gets just one entry, which takes the most common genes and DNA from the rows behind it. The sample table holds 150,000 to 190,000 distinct CDR3 sequences, of which around 22% were seen once. Over 9.5% of the sample rests with the top ten.

This clonotype was obtained from a human donor in good health (CMV status not recorded). Some clones in this sample may be carry-over from other donors' samples. The receptor chain draws on TRBV20-1 and TRBJ1-1, with 7 bases in between that match TRBD1. The sample was PBMCs. In nucleotide form, the sequence is TGCAGTGCTACCCCGGGACAGTACACTGAAGCTTTCTTT. This translates into CSATPGQYTEAFF.